This TCR beta chain emerged from a study of blood T cell repertoires in COVID-19. For the study at large: T cells, B-cell-depleted T cells, or PBMCs provided the cDNA or gDNA that served as material.

The CDR3 extends over 16 amino acids. Germline values: CDR1 SGHAT, CDR2 FQDESV (reference sequence). Trimming removed 1 base from V and 3 bases from J; junction bases left unmatched: 9. Method: immunoSEQ multiplex PCR; TCRdb's copy keeps in-frame clones and lacks some. The data show roughly 90,000 clones, with approximately 81% seen just once and over 35% held by the top ten. The sequencing sample was made of peripheral blood. The V call is TRBV11-1, the J call TRBJ2-7, with 7 positions matching TRBD1. The sequence derives from a man older than 75 with acute or convalescent COVID-19. CDR3 residues: CASSLGTGVPLYEQYF. The CDR3 coding sequence is TGTGCCAGCAGCTTAGGGACAGGCGTTCCACTCTACGAGCAGTACTTC.